This T cell receptor beta chain emerged from a study of beta chain features in type 1 diabetes. Study as a whole: Summed over all samples, the examined sorted cells came to 90 million to 120 million.

Findings of the study overall: Shorter templates might be favored by PCR, and equally so in patients and in controls. Among patients with Type 1 diabetes, TCRB CDR3s were moderately but significantly shorter in every one of the four CD4+ subsets.

All of the isolated RNA was reverse transcribed, so expressed TCRB transcripts were sequenced. Repertoires were generated with immunoSEQ multiplex PCR, while TCRdb's copy carries only in-frame clones and drops some. The sample carries about 350,000 clones, 20% recorded once. In the case of this clone: Its antigen is not known.

CDR3 length: 15 residues. Looked up from germline, CDR1 is SGHNT and CDR2 is YYREEE (reference sequence). V lost 4 bases and J lost 4, with 17 bases in between. Input material: naive CD4+ T cells from blood. The sequence came from a woman between 18 and 29 years old in good health. The rearrangement links TRBV5-4 to TRBJ1-1; D unclear. The CDR3 coding sequence is TGTGCCAGCAGCATGTCTGGGAGGTCGAGCACTGAAGCTTTCTTT. Translated: CASSMSGRSSTEAFF.